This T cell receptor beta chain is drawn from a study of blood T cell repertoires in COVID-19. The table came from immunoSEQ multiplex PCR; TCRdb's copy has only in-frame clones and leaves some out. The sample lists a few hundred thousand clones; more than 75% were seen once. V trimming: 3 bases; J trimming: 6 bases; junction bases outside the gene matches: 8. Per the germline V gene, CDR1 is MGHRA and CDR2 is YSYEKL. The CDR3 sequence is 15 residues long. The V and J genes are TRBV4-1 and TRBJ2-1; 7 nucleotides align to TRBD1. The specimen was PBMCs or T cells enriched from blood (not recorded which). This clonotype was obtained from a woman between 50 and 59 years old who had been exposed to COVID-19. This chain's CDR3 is CASSHPPTGSNEQFF. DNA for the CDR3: TGCGCCAGCAGCCACCCCCCGACAGGGAGCAATGAGCAGTTCTTC.